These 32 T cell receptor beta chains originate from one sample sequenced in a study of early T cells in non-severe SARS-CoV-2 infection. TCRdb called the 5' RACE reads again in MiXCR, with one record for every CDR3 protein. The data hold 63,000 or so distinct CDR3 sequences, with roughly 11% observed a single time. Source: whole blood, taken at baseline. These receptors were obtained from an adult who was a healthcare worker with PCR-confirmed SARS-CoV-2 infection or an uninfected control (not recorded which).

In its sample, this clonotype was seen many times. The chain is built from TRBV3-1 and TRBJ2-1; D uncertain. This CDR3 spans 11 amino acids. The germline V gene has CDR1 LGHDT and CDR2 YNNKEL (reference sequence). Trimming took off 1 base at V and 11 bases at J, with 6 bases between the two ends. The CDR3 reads CASSQGGKQFF. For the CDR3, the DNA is TGTGCCAGCAGCCAAGGTGGAAAGCAGTTCTTC.

The CDR3 coding sequence is TGCAGCGCAAGTCTGGGTTACTACGAGCAGTACTTC. Amino acid sequence: CSASLGYYEQYF. The chain uses TRBV29-1 and TRBJ2-7, with D unclear. This CDR3 contains 12 residues. Trimming left V 7 bases short and J 3 bases short, with 13 bases between. The germline V gene has CDR1 SQVTM and CDR2 ANQGSEA.

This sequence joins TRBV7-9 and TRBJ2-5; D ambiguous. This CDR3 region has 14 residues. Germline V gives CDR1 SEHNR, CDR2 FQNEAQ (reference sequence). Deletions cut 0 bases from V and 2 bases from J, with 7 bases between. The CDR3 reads CASSLASSQETQYF. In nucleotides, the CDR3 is TGTGCCAGCAGCTTAGCGTCCAGTCAAGAGACCCAGTACTTC. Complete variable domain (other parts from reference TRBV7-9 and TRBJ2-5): DTGVSQNPRHKITKRGQNVTFRCDPISEHNRLYWYRQTLGQGPEFLTYFQNEAQLEKSRLLSDRFSAERPKGSFSTLEIQRTEQGDSAMYLCASSLASSQETQYFGPGTRLLVL.

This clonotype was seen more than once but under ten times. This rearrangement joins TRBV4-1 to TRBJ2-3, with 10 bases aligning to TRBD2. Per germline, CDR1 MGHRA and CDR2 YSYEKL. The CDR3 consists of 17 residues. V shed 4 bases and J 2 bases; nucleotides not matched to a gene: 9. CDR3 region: CASSRGGLAGVTDTQYF. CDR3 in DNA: TGCGCCAGCAGCCGCGGTGGGCTAGCGGGAGTCACAGATACGCAGTATTTT.

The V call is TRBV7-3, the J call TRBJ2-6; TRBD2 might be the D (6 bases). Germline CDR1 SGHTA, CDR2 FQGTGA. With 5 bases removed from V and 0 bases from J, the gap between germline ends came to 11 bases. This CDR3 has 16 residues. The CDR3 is CASSPGGTSGANVLTF. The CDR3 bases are TGTGCCAGCAGCCCCGGAGGGACCTCTGGGGCCAACGTCCTGACTTTC.

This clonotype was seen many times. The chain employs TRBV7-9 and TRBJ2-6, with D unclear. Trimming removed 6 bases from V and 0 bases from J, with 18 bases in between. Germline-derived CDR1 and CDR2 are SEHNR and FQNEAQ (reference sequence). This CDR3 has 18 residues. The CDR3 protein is CASSHYQTTFSGANVLTF. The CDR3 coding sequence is TGTGCCAGCAGTCATTACCAAACCACCTTCTCTGGGGCCAACGTCCTGACTTTC.

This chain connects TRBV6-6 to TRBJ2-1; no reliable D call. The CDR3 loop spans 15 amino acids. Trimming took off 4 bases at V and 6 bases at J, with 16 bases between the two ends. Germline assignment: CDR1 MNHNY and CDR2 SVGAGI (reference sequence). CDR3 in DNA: TGTGCCAGCAGTTTCTTAGTAGGTCGCCCCAATGAGCAGTTCTTC. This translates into CASSFLVGRPNEQFF.

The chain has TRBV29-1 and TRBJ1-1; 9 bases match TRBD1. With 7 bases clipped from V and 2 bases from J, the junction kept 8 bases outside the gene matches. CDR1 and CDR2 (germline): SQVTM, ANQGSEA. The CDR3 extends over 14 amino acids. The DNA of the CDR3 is TGCAGCGCCAAAAGGACAGGGGTTAACACTGAAGCTTTCTTT. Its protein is CSAKRTGVNTEAFF.

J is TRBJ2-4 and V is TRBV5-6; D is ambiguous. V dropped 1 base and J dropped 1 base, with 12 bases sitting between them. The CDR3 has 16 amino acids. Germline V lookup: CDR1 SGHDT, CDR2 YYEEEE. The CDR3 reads CASSLNGFWAKNIQYF. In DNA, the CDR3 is TGTGCCAGCAGCTTGAATGGTTTTTGGGCCAAAAACATTCAGTACTTC.

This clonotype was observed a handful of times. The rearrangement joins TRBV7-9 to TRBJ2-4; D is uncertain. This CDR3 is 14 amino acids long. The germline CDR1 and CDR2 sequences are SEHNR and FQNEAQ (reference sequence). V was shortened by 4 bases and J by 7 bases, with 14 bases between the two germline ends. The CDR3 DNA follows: TGTGCCAGCAGCTCCGGCGCTGCTGGGAACATTCAGTACTTC. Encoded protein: CASSSGAAGNIQYF.

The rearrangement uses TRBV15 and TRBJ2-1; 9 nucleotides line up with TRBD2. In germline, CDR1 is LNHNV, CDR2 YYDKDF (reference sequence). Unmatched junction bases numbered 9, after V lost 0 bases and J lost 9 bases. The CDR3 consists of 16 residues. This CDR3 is CATSRDPAGGPGEQFF. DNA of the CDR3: TGTGCCACCAGCAGAGATCCGGCGGGAGGGCCTGGTGAGCAGTTCTTC.

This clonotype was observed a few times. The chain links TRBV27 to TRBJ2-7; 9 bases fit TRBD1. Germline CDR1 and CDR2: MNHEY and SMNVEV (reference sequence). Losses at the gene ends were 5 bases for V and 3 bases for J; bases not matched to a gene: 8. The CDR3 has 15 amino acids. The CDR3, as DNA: TGTGCCAGCAGTCACGGACAGGGGTGGATCTACGAGCAGTACTTC. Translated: CASSHGQGWIYEQYF.

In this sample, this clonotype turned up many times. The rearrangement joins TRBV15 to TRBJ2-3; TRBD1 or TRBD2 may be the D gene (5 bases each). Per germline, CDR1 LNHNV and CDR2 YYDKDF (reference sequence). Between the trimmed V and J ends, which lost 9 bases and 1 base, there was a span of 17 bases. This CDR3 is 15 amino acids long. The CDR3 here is CATTPRGAGTDTQYF. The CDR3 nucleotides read TGTGCCACTACTCCGAGGGGCGCGGGCACAGATACGCAGTATTTT.

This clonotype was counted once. The DNA of the CDR3 is TGTGCCAGCAGCGTAACTAGCGGAAACTACGAGCAGTACTTC. The encoded protein is CASSVTSGNYEQYF. V and J are TRBV9 and TRBJ2-7; 8 nucleotides line up with TRBD2. Per the germline V gene, CDR1 is SGDLS and CDR2 is YYNGEE. The CDR3 covers 14 residues. Trimming removed 1 base from V and 3 bases from J; junction bases left unmatched: 3. Full variable domain (remainder filled in from reference TRBV9 and TRBJ2-7): DSGVTQTPKHLITATGQRVTLRCSPRSGDLSVYWYQQSLDQGLQFLIQYYNGEERAKGNILERFSAQQFPDLHSELNLSSLELGDSALYFCASSVTSGNYEQYFGPGTRLTVT.

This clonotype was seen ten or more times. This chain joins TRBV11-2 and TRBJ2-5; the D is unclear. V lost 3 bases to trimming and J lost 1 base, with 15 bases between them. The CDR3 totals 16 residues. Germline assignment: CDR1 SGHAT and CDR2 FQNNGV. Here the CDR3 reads CASSFYPSTSQETQYF. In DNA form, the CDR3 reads TGTGCCAGCAGCTTTTACCCGTCTACAAGCCAAGAGACCCAGTACTTC. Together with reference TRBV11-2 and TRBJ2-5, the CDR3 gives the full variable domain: EAGVAQSPRYKIIEKRQSVAFWCNPISGHATLYWYQQILGQGPKLLIQFQNNGVVDDSQLPKDRFSAERLKGVDSTLKIQPAKLEDSAVYLCASSFYPSTSQETQYFGPGTRLLVL.

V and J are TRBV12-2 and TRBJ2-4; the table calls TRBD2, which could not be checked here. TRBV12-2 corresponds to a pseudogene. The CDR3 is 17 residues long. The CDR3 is CASRLALRFPRQNIQYF. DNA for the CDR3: TGTGCAAGTCGCTTAGCGCTTCGTTTTCCCCGCCAAAACATTCAGTACTTC.

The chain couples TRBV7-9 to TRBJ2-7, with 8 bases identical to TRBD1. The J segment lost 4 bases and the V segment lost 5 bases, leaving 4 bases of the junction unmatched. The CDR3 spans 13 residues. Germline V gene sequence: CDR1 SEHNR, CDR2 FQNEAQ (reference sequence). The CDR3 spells CASSPGGGYEQYF. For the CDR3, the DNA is TGTGCCAGCAGCCCAGGGGGCGGGTACGAGCAGTACTTC.

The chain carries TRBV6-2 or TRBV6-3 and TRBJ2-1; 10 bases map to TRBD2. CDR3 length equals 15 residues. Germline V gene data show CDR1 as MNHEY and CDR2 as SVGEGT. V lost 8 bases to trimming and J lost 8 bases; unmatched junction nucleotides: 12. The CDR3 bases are TGTGCCAGCGACGTCTCTAGCGGGAGTAGGGATGAGCAGTTCTTC. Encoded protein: CASDVSSGSRDEQFF.

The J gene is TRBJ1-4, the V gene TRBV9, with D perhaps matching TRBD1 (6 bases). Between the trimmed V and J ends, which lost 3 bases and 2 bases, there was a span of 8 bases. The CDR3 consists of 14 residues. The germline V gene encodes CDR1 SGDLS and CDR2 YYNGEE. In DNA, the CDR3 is TGTGCCAGCAGCGAGAGGGGGACTAATGAAAAACTGTTTTTT. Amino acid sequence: CASSERGTNEKLFF.

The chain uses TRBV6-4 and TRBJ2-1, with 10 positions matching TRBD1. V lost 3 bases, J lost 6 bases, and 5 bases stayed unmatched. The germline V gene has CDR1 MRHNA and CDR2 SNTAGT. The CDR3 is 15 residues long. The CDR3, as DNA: TGTGCCAGCAGTGAGCGGACAGGGGGGGGCAATGAGCAGTTCTTC. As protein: CASSERTGGGNEQFF.

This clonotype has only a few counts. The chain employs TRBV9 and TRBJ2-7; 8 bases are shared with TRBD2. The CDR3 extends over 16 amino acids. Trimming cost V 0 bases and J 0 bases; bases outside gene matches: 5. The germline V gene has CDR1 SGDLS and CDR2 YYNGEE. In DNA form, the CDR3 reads TGTGCCAGCAGCGTAGGGTCGGGAGGGAACTCCTACGAGCAGTACTTC. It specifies CASSVGSGGNSYEQYF.

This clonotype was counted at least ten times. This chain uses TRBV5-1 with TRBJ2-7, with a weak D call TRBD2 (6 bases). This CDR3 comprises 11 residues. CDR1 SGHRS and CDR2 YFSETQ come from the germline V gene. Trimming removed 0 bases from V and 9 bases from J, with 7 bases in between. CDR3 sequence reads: CASSLGGVQYF. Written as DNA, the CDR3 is TGCGCCAGCAGCTTGGGCGGGGTGCAGTACTTC.

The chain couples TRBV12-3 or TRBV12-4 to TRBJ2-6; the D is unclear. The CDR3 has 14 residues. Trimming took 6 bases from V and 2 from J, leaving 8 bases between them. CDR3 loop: CASRHPPGANVLTF. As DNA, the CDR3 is TGTGCCAGCAGGCATCCACCTGGGGCCAACGTCCTGACTTTC.

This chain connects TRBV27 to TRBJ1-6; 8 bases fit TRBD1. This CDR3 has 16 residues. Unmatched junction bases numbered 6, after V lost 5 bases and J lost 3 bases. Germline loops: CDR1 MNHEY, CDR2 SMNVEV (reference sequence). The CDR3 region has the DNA TGTGCCAGCAGTGCAACAGGACAGGGCTATAATTCACCCCTCCACTTT. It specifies CASSATGQGYNSPLHF.

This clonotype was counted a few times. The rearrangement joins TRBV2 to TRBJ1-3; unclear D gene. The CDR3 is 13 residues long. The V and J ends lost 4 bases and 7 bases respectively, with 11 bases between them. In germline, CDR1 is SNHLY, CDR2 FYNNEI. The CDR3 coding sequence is TGTGCCAGCAGTGCACAGCCTCGGAACACCATATATTTT. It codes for CASSAQPRNTIYF.

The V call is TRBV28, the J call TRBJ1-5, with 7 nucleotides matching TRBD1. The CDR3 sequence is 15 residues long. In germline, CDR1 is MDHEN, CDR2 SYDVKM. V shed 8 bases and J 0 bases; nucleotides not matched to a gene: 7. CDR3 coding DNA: TGTGCCAGCCGGGGACAGATCAATAGCAATCAGCCCCAGCATTTT. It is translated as CASRGQINSNQPQHF.

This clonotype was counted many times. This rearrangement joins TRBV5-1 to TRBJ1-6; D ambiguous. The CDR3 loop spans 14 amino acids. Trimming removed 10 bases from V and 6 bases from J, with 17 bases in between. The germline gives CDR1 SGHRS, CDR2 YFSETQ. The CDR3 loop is CASTPGTTNSPLHF. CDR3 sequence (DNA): TGCGCCTCCACGCCCGGCACTACTAATTCACCCCTCCACTTT.

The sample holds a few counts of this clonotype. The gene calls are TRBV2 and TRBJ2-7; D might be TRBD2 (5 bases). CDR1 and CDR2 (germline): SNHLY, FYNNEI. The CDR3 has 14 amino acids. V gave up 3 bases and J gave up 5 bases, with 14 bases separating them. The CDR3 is CASSEVRVGNEQYF. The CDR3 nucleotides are TGTGCCAGCAGTGAGGTTAGGGTCGGGAACGAGCAGTACTTC.

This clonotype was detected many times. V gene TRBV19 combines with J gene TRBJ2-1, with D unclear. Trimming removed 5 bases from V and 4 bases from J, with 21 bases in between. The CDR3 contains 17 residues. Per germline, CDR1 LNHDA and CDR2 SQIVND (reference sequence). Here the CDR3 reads CASSDPRPGVSYNEQFF. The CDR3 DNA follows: TGTGCCAGTAGTGACCCAAGACCAGGAGTGTCTTACAATGAGCAGTTCTTC.

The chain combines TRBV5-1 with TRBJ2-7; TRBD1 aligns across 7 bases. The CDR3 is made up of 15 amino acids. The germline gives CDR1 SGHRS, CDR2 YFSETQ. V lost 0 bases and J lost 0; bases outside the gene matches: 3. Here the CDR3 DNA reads TGCGCCAGCAGCTTGGCGGGACAGCACTCCTACGAGCAGTACTTC. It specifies CASSLAGQHSYEQYF.

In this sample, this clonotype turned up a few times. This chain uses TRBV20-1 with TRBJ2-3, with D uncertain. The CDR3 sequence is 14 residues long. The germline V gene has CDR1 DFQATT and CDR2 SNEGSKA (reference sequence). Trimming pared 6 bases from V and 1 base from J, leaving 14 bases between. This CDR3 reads CSAEKRSGTDTQYF. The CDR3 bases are TGCAGTGCAGAGAAACGGAGTGGCACAGATACGCAGTATTTT.

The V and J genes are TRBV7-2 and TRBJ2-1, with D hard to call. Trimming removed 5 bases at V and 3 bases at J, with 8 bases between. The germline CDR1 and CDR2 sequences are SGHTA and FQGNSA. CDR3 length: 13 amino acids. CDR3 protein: CASSHPVYNEQFF. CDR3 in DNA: TGTGCCAGCAGCCATCCCGTCTACAATGAGCAGTTCTTC.